This TCR beta chain was found in a study of early T cells in non-severe SARS-CoV-2 infection. The wider study: Sequencing of unsorted whole blood was done on bulk RNA, leaving chains unpaired. Study-level points and caveats: The matching step, a VDJdb search, favored anti-spike CD8 responses and missed private and CD4 specificities.

Comment on this clonotype: What it binds is unknown.

With 5 bases removed from V and 10 bases from J, the gap between germline ends came to 14 bases. This CDR3 is 12 amino acids long. CDR1 MDHEN and CDR2 SYDVKM come from the germline V gene. Each single cDNA molecule received a unique molecular identifier. From the 5' RACE reads, TCRdb called clonotypes with MiXCR, one entry per CDR3 protein. The sample holds around 44,000 distinct CDR3 sequences, 5.5% to 7.5% seen once. The chain employs TRBV28 and TRBJ1-1, with D perhaps TRBD1 (5 bases). This TCR was recovered from an adult who was a healthcare worker with PCR-confirmed SARS-CoV-2 infection or an uninfected control (not recorded which). The sequencing here drew on whole blood, taken at baseline. The CDR3, as DNA: TGTGCCAGCAGTCTCGCCCCTCAGGGAGCTTTCTTT. Translation: CASSLAPQGAFF.